This T cell receptor (beta chain) is drawn from a study of blood T cells in healthy people across ages. General observations from the study: A strong correlation between TCR beta diversity and naive T cell percentage was seen.

In germline, CDR1 is KGHDR, CDR2 SFDVKD. The CDR3 covers 17 residues. The ends were cut back, 2 bases at V and 5 bases at J, with 19 bases in the middle. A word on this clonotype: What it binds is not known.

A second about 6 to 12 cycle PCR used barcoded and J-beta primers. Carrying 12 random nucleotides, a template-switch adaptor labeled each individual cDNA molecule. TCRdb independently ran MiXCR on the 5' RACE reads; one entry per CDR3 protein. Of hundreds of thousands of distinct CDR3 sequences in the sample, 49% were seen once. Sequenced sample: blood. This receptor was identified in a woman in her fifties or sixties in good health. The chain links TRBV24-1 to TRBJ2-3; D is possibly TRBD2 (6 bases). CDR3 protein: CATSDSSQKTSGDTQYF. Here the CDR3 DNA reads TGTGCCACCAGTGATTCATCACAGAAGACTAGTGGAGATACGCAGTATTTT.